This TCR beta chain came from a study of T cells in Graves' hyperthyroidism and ophthalmopathy. The investigators amplified TCR beta CDR3 regions from RNA transcripts. HTBI primers were employed in a first-round RT-PCR of the TCR CDR3. TCRdb passed the multiplex PCR reads through MiXCR, listing each CDR3 protein once. Of about 400,000 distinct CDR3 sequences in the sample, approximately 15% were seen once. CDR3 length equals 15 residues. CDR1 and CDR2 (germline): ENHRY, SYGVKD. Trimming left V 2 bases short and J 0 bases short, with 9 bases between. Sequences were obtained from blood. The clonotype originates from a woman aged 30 to 39 with Graves' hyperthyroidism. The rearrangement joins TRBV10-3 to TRBJ2-3; perhaps TRBD2 as D (6 bases). CDR3 in DNA: TGTGCCATCAGTGAGGGGAGGACTAGCACAGATACGCAGTATTTT. It codes for CAISEGRTSTDTQYF.